This T cell receptor (beta chain) was recovered during a study of response to subunit inactivated influenza vaccine. General study results and limits: The authors offered the suggestion that each seasonal influenza vaccination recruits few new T cells.

Comment on this clonotype: The antigen remains undetermined.

TCRdb recomputed calls from the RT-PCR reads with MiXCR, one row per CDR3 protein. The data contain 590,000 or so distinct CDR3 sequences, 14% of them singletons. The CDR3 runs 13 residues. The V gene's germline CDR1 is MDHEN and CDR2 SYDVKM. Losses at the gene ends were 10 bases for V and 2 bases for J; bases not matched to a gene: 4. The specimen comprised PBMCs from blood, sampled around two weeks before vaccination. The TCR sequence derives from a man in his forties or fifties who received an inactivated influenza vaccine. The genes are TRBV28 and TRBJ2-7; TRBD2 agrees at 11 bases. Written as DNA, the CDR3 is TGTGCCACCGTAGCGGGAGGGGCCTACGAGCAGTACTTC. Protein sequence: CATVAGGAYEQYF.